The entry below gives a single T cell receptor (beta chain) sequence along with its context. This sample stems from a study of blood T cell repertoires in COVID-19. Turning to the study itself: Material from acute and convalescent COVID-19 was sourced from the United States, Italy and Spain. T cells, B-cell-depleted T cells, or PBMCs supplied cDNA or gDNA.

Original methodology: Reference gene primer amplification in the assay estimated nucleated cell counts. Profiled with immunoSEQ multiplex PCR; TCRdb holds only in-frame clones, not every one. V and J calls plus clone size are reproduced from that table; the DNA served to infer D and trimming. Counted here are about 150,000 clones, around four fifths occurring once; the ten biggest clones make up roughly 2%. Trimming pared 5 bases from V and 4 bases from J, leaving 17 bases between. The CDR3 runs to 15 residues. Germline assignment: CDR1 SGHTA and CDR2 FQGNSA. Specimen: peripheral blood. The sequence derives from an older man with acute or convalescent COVID-19. The V gene is TRBV7-2, the J gene TRBJ1-2; the D gene is possibly TRBD1 (5 bases). CDR3 sequence reads: CASSPSQGIPYGYTF. The CDR3 nucleotides read TGTGCCAGCAGCCCGAGTCAGGGTATTCCCTATGGCTACACCTTC.